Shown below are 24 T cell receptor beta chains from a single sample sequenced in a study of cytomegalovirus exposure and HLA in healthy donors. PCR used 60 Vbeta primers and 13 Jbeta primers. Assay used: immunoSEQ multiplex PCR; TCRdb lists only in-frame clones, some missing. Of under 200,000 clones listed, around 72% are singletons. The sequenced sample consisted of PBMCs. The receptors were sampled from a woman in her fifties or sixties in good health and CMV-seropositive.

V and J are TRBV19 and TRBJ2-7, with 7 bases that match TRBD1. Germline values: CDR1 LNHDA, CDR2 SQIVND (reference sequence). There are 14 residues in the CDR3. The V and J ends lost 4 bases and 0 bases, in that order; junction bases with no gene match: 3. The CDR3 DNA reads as TGTGCCAGTAGTAGGGACAGAAGCTCCTACGAGCAGTACTTC. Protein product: CASSRDRSSYEQYF.

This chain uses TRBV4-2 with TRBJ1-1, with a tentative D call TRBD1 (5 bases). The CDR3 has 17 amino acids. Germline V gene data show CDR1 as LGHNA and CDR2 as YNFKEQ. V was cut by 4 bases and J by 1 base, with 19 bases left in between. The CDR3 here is CASSLPLGGTANTEAFF. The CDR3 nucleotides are TGTGCCAGCAGCCTCCCCCTGGGCGGGACGGCGAACACTGAAGCTTTCTTT.

In nucleotides, the CDR3 is TGTGCCAGCAGCTCAGGCTCCTCTGGAAACACCATATATTTT. Its translation: CASSSGSSGNTIYF. V and J are TRBV4-2 and TRBJ1-3, with no clear D. Trimming pared 5 bases from V and 0 bases from J, leaving 8 bases between. Germline CDR1 reads LGHNA; CDR2 reads YNFKEQ. The length of the CDR3 is 14 residues.

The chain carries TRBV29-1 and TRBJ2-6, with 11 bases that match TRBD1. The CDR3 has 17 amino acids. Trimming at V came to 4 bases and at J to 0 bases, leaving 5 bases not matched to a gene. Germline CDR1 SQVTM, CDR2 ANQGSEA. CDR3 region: CSVARTGGFSGANVLTF. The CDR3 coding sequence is TGCAGCGTTGCGCGGACAGGGGGCTTCTCTGGGGCCAACGTCCTGACTTTC.

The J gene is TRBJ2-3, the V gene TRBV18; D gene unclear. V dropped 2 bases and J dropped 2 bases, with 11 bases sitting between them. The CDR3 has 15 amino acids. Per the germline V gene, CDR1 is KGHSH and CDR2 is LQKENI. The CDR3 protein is CASSPTVTYTDTQYF. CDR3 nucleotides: TGTGCCAGCTCACCAACGGTCACCTACACAGATACGCAGTATTTT.

This CDR3 is CASSLGGTGIYEQYF. The DNA for the CDR3 is TGTGCCAGCAGCTTAGGGGGGACAGGGATTTACGAGCAGTACTTC. The rearrangement joins TRBV7-8 to TRBJ2-7; 9 bases line up with TRBD1. V trimming: 1 base; J trimming: 4 bases; junction bases outside the gene matches: 5. Germline CDR1 is SGHVS and CDR2 is FQNEAQ. This CDR3 contains 15 residues. Full variable domain (missing parts from reference TRBV7-8 and TRBJ2-7): GAGVSQSPRYKVAKRGQDVALRCDPISGHVSLFWYQQALGQGPEFLTYFQNEAQLDKSGLPSDRFFAERPEGSVSTLKIQRTQQEDSAVYLCASSLGGTGIYEQYFGPGTRLTVT.

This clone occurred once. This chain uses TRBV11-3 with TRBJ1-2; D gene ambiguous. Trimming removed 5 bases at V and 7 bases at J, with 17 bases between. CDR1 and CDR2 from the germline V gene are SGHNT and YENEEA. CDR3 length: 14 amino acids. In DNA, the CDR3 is TGTGCCAGCAGCCAGCCCGGGATTCTGCGTGGCTACACCTTC. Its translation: CASSQPGILRGYTF.

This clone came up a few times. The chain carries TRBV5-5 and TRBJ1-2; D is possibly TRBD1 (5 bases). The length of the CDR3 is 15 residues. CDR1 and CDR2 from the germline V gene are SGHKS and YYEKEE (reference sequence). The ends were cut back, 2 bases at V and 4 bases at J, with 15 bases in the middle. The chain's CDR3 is CASSFREGGGYGYTF. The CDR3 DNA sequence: TGTGCCAGCAGCTTCAGAGAGGGCGGGGGCTATGGCTACACCTTC.

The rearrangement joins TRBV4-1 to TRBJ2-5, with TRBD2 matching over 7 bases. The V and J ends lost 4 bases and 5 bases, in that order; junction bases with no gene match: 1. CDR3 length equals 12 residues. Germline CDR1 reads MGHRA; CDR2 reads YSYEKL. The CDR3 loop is CASSREGETQYF. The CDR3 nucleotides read TGCGCCAGCAGCCGGGAGGGGGAGACCCAGTACTTC.

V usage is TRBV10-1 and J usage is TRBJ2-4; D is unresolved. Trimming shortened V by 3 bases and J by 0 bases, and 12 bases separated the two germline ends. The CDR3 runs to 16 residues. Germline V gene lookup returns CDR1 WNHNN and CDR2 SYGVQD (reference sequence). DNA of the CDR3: TGCGCCAGCAGTGAAGGCAGCGCTGCAGCCAAAAACATTCAGTACTTC. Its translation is CASSEGSAAAKNIQYF.

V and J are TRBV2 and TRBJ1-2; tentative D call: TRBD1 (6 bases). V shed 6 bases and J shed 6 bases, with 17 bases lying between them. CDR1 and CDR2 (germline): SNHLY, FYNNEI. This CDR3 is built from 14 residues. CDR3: CASRATGLWHGYTF. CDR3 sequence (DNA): TGTGCCAGCAGGGCGACAGGTCTATGGCATGGCTACACCTTC.

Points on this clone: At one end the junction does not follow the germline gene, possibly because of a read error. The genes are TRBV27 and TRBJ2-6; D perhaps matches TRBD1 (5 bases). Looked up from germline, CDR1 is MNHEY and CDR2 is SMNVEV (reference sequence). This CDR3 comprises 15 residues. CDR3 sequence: CASSRWSSGANGLTF. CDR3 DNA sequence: TGTGCCAGCAGCCGGTGGTCCTCTGGGGCCAACGGCCTGACTTTC.

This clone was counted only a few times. Here the CDR3 DNA reads TGTGCCAGTAAGCAGAGGGCAGACCTTTCCTACGAGCAGTACTTC. It codes for CASKQRADLSYEQYF. This chain uses TRBV19 with TRBJ2-7, with a tentative D call TRBD2 (5 bases). Germline V CDR1 and CDR2: LNHDA, SQIVND (reference sequence). This CDR3 region has 15 residues. With 7 bases removed from V and 1 base from J, the gap between germline ends came to 17 bases.

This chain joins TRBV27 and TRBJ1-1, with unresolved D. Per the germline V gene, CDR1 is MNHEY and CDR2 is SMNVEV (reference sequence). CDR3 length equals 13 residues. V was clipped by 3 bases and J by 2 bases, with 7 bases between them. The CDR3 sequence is CASSFAGNTEAFF. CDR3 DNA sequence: TGTGCCAGCAGTTTCGCGGGCAACACTGAAGCTTTCTTT.

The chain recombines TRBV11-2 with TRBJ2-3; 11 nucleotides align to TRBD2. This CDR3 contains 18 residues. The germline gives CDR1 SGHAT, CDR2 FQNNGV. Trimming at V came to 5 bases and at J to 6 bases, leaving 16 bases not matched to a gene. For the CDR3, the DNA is TGTGCCAGCAGCCCATCGTCCATAGCGGGAGGGCCTCAGGATACGCAGTATTTT. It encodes CASSPSSIAGGPQDTQYF.

Here the CDR3 reads CASSQILGGYNEQFF. The CDR3, as DNA: TGCGCCAGCAGCCAGATACTAGGTGGGTACAATGAGCAGTTCTTC. The chain couples TRBV4-3 to TRBJ2-1; TRBD2 might be the D (5 bases). V was cut by 3 bases and J by 4 bases, with 13 bases left in between. CDR1 is LGHNA, CDR2 YSLEER, per germline. This CDR3 is built from 15 residues.

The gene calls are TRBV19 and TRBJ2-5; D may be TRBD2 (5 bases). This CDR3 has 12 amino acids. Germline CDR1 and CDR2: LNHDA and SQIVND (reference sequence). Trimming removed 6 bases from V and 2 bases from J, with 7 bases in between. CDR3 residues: CASSGVQETQYF. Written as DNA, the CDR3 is TGTGCCAGTAGCGGGGTACAAGAGACCCAGTACTTC. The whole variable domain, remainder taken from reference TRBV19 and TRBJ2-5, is DGGITQSPKYLFRKEGQNVTLSCEQNLNHDAMYWYRQDPGQGLRLIYYSQIVNDFQKGDIAEGYSVSREKKESFPLTVTSAQKNPTAFYLCASSGVQETQYFGPGTRLLVL.

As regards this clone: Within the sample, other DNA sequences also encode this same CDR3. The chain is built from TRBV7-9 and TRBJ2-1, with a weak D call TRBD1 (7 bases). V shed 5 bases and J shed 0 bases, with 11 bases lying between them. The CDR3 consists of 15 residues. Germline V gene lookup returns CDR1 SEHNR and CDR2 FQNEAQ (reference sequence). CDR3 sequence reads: CASSPGGSSYNEQFF. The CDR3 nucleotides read TGTGCCAGCAGCCCAGGGGGGAGCTCCTACAATGAGCAGTTCTTC.

DNA for the CDR3: TGTGCCAGTGACACGAACCAAGGGAACACTGAAGCTTTCTTT. Translation: CASDTNQGNTEAFF. The V and J genes are TRBV30 and TRBJ1-1; D ambiguous. Germline loops: CDR1 GTSNPN, CDR2 SVGIG (reference sequence). The CDR3 loop spans 14 amino acids. V was cut by 8 bases and J by 1 base, with 17 bases left in between.

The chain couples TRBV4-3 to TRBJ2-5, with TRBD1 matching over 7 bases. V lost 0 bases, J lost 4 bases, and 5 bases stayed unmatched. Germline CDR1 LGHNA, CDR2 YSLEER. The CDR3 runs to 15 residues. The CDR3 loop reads CASSQDRGGGETQYF. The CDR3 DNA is TGCGCCAGCAGCCAAGATAGAGGGGGCGGAGAGACCCAGTACTTC.

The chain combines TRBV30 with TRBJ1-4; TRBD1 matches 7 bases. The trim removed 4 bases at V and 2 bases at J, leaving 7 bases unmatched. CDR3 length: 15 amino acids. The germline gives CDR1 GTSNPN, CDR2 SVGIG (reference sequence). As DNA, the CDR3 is TGTGCCTGGACCCGGGACAGCCCGACTAATGAAAAACTGTTTTTT. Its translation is CAWTRDSPTNEKLFF.

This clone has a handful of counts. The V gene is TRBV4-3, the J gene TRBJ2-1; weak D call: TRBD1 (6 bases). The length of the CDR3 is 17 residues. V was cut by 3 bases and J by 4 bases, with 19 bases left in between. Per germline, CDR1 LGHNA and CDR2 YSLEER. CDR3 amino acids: CASSHGLRARGYNEQFF. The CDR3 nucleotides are TGCGCCAGCAGCCACGGGCTGAGGGCTAGGGGGTACAATGAGCAGTTCTTC.

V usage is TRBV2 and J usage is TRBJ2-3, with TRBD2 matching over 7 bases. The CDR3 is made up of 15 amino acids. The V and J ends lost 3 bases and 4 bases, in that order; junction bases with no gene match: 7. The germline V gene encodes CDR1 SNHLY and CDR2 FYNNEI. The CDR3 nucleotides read TGTGCCAGCAGTGAGGGCGGGAGTGGGGCAGATACGCAGTATTTT. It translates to CASSEGGSGADTQYF.

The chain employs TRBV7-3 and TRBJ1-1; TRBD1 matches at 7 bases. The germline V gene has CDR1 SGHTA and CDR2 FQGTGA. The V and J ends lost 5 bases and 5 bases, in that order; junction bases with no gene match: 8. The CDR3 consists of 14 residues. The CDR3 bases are TGTGCCAGCAGCCTGACAGGGCAAGGGACTGAAGCTTTCTTT. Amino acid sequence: CASSLTGQGTEAFF.